The following is a T cell receptor (beta chain) sequence with its context. This entry belongs to a study of blood T cell repertoires in COVID-19. The overall study: From the United States, Italy and Spain came samples of acute and convalescent COVID-19. From T cells, B-cell-depleted T cells, or PBMCs came the material, which was cDNA or gDNA.

This CDR3 is 16 amino acids long. Trimming left V 3 bases short and J 1 base short, with 14 bases between. Germline CDR1 is MDHEN and CDR2 is SYDVKM. Original analysis: Nucleated cell counts were estimated from reference gene primer amplification. Produced via immunoSEQ multiplex PCR; TCRdb's table is partial and in-frame only. V and J calls plus clone size are reproduced from that table; the DNA served to infer D and trimming. The table includes around 300,000 clones, around 82% detected once. The sample was peripheral blood. The sequence was obtained from a woman in her forties or fifties who had recovered from COVID-19. The chain has TRBV28 and TRBJ2-3; D is perhaps TRBD1 (6 bases). The CDR3 DNA is TGTGCCAGCAGTTTGGGGATGGGGGCTGGCACAGATACGCAGTATTTT. Residues: CASSLGMGAGTDTQYF.